A single sample is the source of the 19 T cell receptor beta chains below, sequenced in a study of T cell repertoires in ileal Crohn's disease (dated by TCRdb to the late 2010s). Libraries were built with the immunoSEQ multiplex PCR assay. TCRdb obtained this table from immuneACCESS and retained in-frame rearrangements with V and J assigned. These tables miss some clones; where compared with another copy, unresolved V genes account for less than half of the shortfall, and the remainder is unexplained. For this sample there are about 13,000 clones; 80% to 85% appear just once. The ten top clones hold about 5.7% of the sample. The sequenced material came from ileal tissue. Every receptor here comes from an adult with Crohn's disease.

The rearrangement uses TRBV5-6 and TRBJ2-5, with TRBD2 as a possible D gene (5 bases). Trimming took 2 bases from V and 0 from J, leaving 14 bases between them. In germline, CDR1 is SGHDT, CDR2 YYEEEE. This CDR3 has 16 amino acids. The CDR3: CASSFPRRGDQETQYF. In nucleotides, the CDR3 is TGTGCCAGCAGCTTCCCCCGTCGGGGAGACCAAGAGACCCAGTACTTC.

The chain recombines TRBV7-2 with TRBJ2-7; D is unresolved. V lost 4 bases and J lost 4, with 8 bases in between. This CDR3 is 12 amino acids long. The germline CDR1 and CDR2 sequences are SGHTA and FQGNSA. The CDR3 here is CASSYPRYEQYF. In nucleotides, the CDR3 is TGTGCCAGCAGCTATCCTAGGTACGAGCAGTACTTC.

This clone was seen once. The chain couples TRBV27 to TRBJ2-1; 7 nucleotides line up with TRBD1. V gave up 2 bases and J gave up 1 base; unmatched junction bases: 5. The CDR3 length is 16 residues. Germline-derived CDR1 and CDR2 are MNHEY and SMNVEV (reference sequence). The CDR3 spells CASSLIRGQSYNEQFF. The CDR3 coding sequence is TGTGCCAGCAGTTTAATACGGGGACAGTCCTACAATGAGCAGTTCTTC.

This clone is a singleton in its sample. The chain employs TRBV12-5 and TRBJ2-7, with a possible D match to TRBD1 (6 bases). CDR3 length: 15 residues. CDR1 LGHNT and CDR2 FRNRAP come from the germline V gene. V lost 7 bases and J 0 bases, leaving 16 bases between the germline ends. DNA for the CDR3: TGTGCTAGTGTCGGGCTCCAGGGGCGCTCCTACGAGCAGTACTTC. Residues: CASVGLQGRSYEQYF.

This chain uses TRBV7-9 with TRBJ1-2; D gene ambiguous. There are 15 residues in the CDR3. Trimming stripped 1 base from V and 4 bases from J, with 13 bases between. The germline CDR1 and CDR2 sequences are SEHNR and FQNEAQ (reference sequence). CDR3 in amino acids: CASSLGRGEGYGYTF. Here the CDR3 DNA reads TGTGCCAGCAGCTTAGGGCGGGGTGAGGGCTATGGCTACACCTTC.

The J gene is TRBJ2-5, the V gene TRBV15; tentatively, D is TRBD1 (6 bases). The germline V and J ends were trimmed by 8 bases and 4 bases, with 11 bases remaining between them. CDR3 length: 12 amino acids. The germline gives CDR1 LNHNV, CDR2 YYDKDF (reference sequence). CDR3 coding DNA: TGTGCCACCTCCCAGGGGCGAGAGACCCAGTACTTC. It specifies CATSQGRETQYF.

The V and J genes are TRBV2 and TRBJ1-5, with D possibly TRBD1 on 5 matching bases. The CDR3 length is 13 residues. The germline V gene has CDR1 SNHLY and CDR2 FYNNEI. Trimming cost V 7 bases and J 3 bases, with 10 bases left between them. In DNA form, the CDR3 reads TGTGCCAGCACGGTACAGGACAATCAGCCCCAGCATTTT. Translating it yields CASTVQDNQPQHF.

This clone was observed a few times. The genes are TRBV4-2 and TRBJ1-1, with no clear D. Germline CDR1 is LGHNA and CDR2 is YNFKEQ. The CDR3 spans 13 residues. V lost 7 bases to trimming and J lost 5 bases, with 14 bases between them. The CDR3 DNA sequence: TGTGCCAGCAAAATAGACCGGGGAACTGAAGCTTTCTTT. This translates into CASKIDRGTEAFF.

The chain has TRBV9 and TRBJ2-7; 8 bases agree with TRBD2. The CDR3 sequence is 15 residues long. V shed 3 bases, J shed 5 bases, and the junction held 10 bases outside the gene matches. Germline assignment: CDR1 SGDLS and CDR2 YYNGEE. For the CDR3, the DNA is TGTGCCAGCAGCGCGACGGGGGGGCTTAGGAACGAGCAGTACTTC. Translation: CASSATGGLRNEQYF. Complete variable domain (other parts from reference TRBV9 and TRBJ2-7): DSGVTQTPKHLITATGQRVTLRCSPRSGDLSVYWYQQSLDQGLQFLIQYYNGEERAKGNILERFSAQQFPDLHSELNLSSLELGDSALYFCASSATGGLRNEQYFGPGTRLTVT.

The chain carries TRBV6-1 and TRBJ1-2; 9 nucleotides line up with TRBD1. CDR1 and CDR2 from the germline V gene are MNHNS and SASEGT. The CDR3 is 13 residues long. J lost 8 bases, V lost 7 bases, and 8 bases had no gene match. The CDR3 sequence: CASNLDRGYGYTF. DNA of the CDR3: TGTGCCAGCAACCTCGACAGGGGGTACGGCTACACCTTC.

The chain is built from TRBV5-1 and TRBJ2-3; D gene uncertain. Deletions cut 6 bases from V and 2 bases from J, with 13 bases between. Germline-derived CDR1 and CDR2 are SGHRS and YFSETQ. The CDR3 spans 14 residues. Written as DNA, the CDR3 is TGCGCCAGCACCCTCCCCAGTCCCACAGATACGCAGTATTTT. It encodes CASTLPSPTDTQYF.

The V gene is TRBV7-3, the J gene TRBJ2-7, with 7 bases identical to TRBD1. The CDR3 covers 17 residues. CDR1 is SGHTA, CDR2 FQGTGA, per germline. The V segment lost 5 bases and the J segment 0 bases; nucleotides outside the gene matches: 13. The CDR3 loop reads CASSGPLDRAISYEQYF. The CDR3 region has the DNA TGTGCCAGCAGCGGCCCCCTTGACAGGGCCATCTCCTACGAGCAGTACTTC.

The chain combines TRBV19 with TRBJ1-1; 9 bases map to TRBD1. The germline CDR1 and CDR2 sequences are LNHDA and SQIVND (reference sequence). The V and J ends lost 5 bases and 1 base, in that order; junction bases with no gene match: 2. The CDR3 loop spans 14 amino acids. The CDR3 region is CASSSTGGNTEAFF. The DNA of the CDR3 is TGTGCCAGTAGTTCGACAGGGGGGAACACTGAAGCTTTCTTT.

The rearrangement links TRBV2 to TRBJ1-6; no definite D call. Trimming took off 4 bases at V and 9 bases at J, with 16 bases between the two ends. The germline CDR1 and CDR2 sequences are SNHLY and FYNNEI. This CDR3 has 15 residues. CDR3 loop: CASSGEGGSSSPLHF. Written as DNA, the CDR3 is TGTGCCAGCAGTGGTGAGGGAGGCAGTAGTTCACCCCTCCACTTT.

Sample share makes this clone medium-sized. The V call is TRBV7-6, the J call TRBJ2-1, with 8 bases that match TRBD2. The V gene's germline CDR1 is SGHVS and CDR2 FNYEAQ. V lost 1 base, J lost 5 bases, and 7 bases stayed unmatched. The CDR3 has 16 residues. CDR3 sequence reads: CASSLGASGLNNEQFF. The CDR3 nucleotides are TGTGCCAGCAGCTTAGGGGCTAGCGGGCTTAACAATGAGCAGTTCTTC.

The chain uses TRBV10-2 and TRBJ2-7, with 7 nucleotides matching TRBD1. The germline CDR1 and CDR2 sequences are WSHSY and SAAADI. V was pared by 7 bases and J by 3 bases, with 6 bases of the junction left unmatched. This CDR3 spans 13 amino acids. CDR3 residues: CASTPTGHYEQYF. Written as DNA, the CDR3 is TGCGCCAGCACTCCGACAGGGCACTACGAGCAGTACTTC.

The genes are TRBV30 and TRBJ1-2; 8 nucleotides align to TRBD1. V lost 0 bases, J lost 4 bases, and 10 bases stayed unmatched. CDR1 and CDR2 from the germline V gene are GTSNPN and SVGIG (reference sequence). CDR3 length: 16 amino acids. The CDR3 bases are TGTGCCTGGAGTGTACATCGGACAGGGCCCTTCTATGGCTACACCTTC. Translation gives CAWSVHRTGPFYGYTF.

V gene TRBV5-5 combines with J gene TRBJ1-5; D remains unclear. Trimming stripped 3 bases from V and 7 bases from J, with 17 bases between. The V gene's germline CDR1 is SGHKS and CDR2 YYEKEE (reference sequence). The CDR3 length is 15 residues. CDR3 in amino acids: CASSSLKGVGQPQHF. CDR3 nucleotides: TGTGCCAGCAGCTCCTTGAAGGGAGTAGGCCAGCCCCAGCATTTT.

The chain combines TRBV2 with TRBJ2-7; TRBD1 matches at 9 bases. The V and J ends lost 6 bases and 2 bases, in that order; junction bases with no gene match: 5. Per the germline V gene, CDR1 is SNHLY and CDR2 is FYNNEI. The CDR3 sequence is 14 residues long. The chain's CDR3 is CASREDRGAYEQYF. As DNA, the CDR3 is TGTGCCAGCAGAGAGGACAGGGGAGCCTACGAGCAGTACTTC.